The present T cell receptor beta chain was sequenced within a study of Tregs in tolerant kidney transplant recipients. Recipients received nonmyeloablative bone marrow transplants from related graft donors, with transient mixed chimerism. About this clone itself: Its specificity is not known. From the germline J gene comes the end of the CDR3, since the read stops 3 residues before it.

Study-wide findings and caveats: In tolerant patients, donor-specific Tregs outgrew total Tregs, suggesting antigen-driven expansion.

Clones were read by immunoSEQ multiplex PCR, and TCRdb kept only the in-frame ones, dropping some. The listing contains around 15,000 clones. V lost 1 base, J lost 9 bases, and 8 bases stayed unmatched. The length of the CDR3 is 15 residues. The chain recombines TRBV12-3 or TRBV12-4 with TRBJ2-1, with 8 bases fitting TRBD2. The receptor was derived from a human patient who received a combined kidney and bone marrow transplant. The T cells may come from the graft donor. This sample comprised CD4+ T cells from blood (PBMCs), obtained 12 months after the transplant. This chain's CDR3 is CASSLGGTSHGEQFF. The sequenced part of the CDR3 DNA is TGTGCCAGCAGTTTAGGGGGGACTAGTCATGGTGAG.